A single sample is the source of the 3 T cell receptor beta chains below, sequenced in a study of T-cell memory formation after mild COVID-19 (dated by TCRdb to the early 2020s). The library was made by 5' RACE. The sample was run on an Illumina NovaSeq 6000. TCRdb cleaned the public reads at Q25 with fastp, built clones with MiXCR and kept in-frame beta chains. Rows merge per CDR3 protein into single entries with the most common DNA and genes. For this sample the table gives approximately 28,000 distinct CDR3 sequences, of which more than 10% were detected only once. In total, the top ten clones hold around 15% of the sample. The sample taken for sequencing was PBMCs or a T cell subset sorted from them (not recorded which). These TCRs come from an adult woman who had mild COVID-19 (a few samples of this study predate the infection). The sample titles of this study are shuffled in the database, so cell type and time point are left out; the donor was told from shared clones.

This clonotype appeared many times. CDR3 region: CASSVQGTGLKAFF. The CDR3 DNA is TGTGCCAGCAGTGTTCAGGGGACGGGACTTAAAGCTTTCTTT. This chain connects TRBV12-3 or TRBV12-4 to TRBJ1-1; the D gene is possibly TRBD1 (6 bases). V shed 5 bases and J shed 9 bases, with 19 bases lying between them. The CDR3 has 14 amino acids.

In this sample, this clonotype turned up many times. The chain has TRBV25-1 and TRBJ2-1; 10 positions agree with TRBD1. The CDR3 consists of 19 residues. Trimming at V came to 4 bases and at J to 0 bases, leaving 12 bases not matched to a gene. Germline V gene sequence: CDR1 MGHDK, CDR2 SYGVNS. The CDR3 region has the DNA TGTGCCAGCAGTGCTCACCAGACAGGGGGCTTTAGCTCCTACAATGAGCAGTTCTTC. Translated, it gives CASSAHQTGGFSSYNEQFF. The entire variable domain, with the rest obtained from reference TRBV25-1 and TRBJ2-1, is as follows: EADIYQTPRYLVIGTGKKITLECSQTMGHDKMYWYQQDPGMELHLIHYSYGVNSTEKGDLSSESTVSRIRTEHFPLTLESARPSHTSQYLCASSAHQTGGFSSYNEQFFGPGTRLTVL.

This clonotype has at least ten counts. This sequence joins TRBV28 and TRBJ1-4; 10 bases match TRBD1. Germline-derived CDR1 and CDR2 are MDHEN and SYDVKM. The CDR3 length is 18 residues. J gave up 4 bases and V 2 bases, and 10 bases lay outside the gene matches. The CDR3 loop reads CASSLHGTGASYNEKLFF. Here the CDR3 DNA reads TGTGCCAGCAGTTTACATGGGACAGGGGCCTCGTATAATGAAAAACTGTTTTTT.